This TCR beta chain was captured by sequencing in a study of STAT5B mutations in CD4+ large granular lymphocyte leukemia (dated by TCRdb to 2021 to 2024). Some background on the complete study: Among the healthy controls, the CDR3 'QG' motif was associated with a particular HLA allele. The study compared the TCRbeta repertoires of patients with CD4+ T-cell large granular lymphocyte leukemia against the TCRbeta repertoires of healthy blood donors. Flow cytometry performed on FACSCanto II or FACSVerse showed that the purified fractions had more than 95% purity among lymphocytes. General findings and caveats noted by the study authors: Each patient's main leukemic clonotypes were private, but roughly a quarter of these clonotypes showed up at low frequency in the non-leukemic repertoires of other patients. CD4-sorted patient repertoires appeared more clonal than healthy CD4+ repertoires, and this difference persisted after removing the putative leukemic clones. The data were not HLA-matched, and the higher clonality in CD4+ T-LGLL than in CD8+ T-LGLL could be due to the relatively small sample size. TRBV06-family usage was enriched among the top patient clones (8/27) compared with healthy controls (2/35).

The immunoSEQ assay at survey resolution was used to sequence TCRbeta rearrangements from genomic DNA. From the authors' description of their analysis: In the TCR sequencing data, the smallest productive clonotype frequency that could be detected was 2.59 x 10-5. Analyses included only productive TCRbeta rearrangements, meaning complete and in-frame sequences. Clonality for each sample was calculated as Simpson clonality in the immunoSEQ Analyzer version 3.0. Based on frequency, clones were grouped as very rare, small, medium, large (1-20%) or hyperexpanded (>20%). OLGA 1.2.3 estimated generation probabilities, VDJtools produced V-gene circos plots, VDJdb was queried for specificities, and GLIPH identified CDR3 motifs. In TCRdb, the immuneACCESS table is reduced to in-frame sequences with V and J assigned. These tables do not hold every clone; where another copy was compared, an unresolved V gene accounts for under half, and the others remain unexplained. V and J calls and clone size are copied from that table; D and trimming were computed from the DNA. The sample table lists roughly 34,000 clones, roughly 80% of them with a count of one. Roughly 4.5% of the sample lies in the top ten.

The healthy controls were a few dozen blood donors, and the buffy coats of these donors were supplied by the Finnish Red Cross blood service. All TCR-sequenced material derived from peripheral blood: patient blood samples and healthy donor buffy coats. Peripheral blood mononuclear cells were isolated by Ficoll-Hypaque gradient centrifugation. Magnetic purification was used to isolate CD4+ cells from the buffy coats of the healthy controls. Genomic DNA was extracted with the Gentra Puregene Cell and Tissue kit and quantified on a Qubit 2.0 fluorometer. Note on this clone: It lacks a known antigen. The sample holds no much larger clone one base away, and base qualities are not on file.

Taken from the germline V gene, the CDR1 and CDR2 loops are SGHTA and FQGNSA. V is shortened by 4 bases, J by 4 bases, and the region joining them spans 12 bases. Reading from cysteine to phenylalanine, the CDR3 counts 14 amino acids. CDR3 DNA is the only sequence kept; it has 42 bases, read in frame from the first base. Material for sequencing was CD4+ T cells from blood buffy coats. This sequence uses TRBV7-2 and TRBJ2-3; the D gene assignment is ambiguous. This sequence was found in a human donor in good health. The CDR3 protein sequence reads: CASSSGPHPDTQYF. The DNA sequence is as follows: TGTGCCAGCAGCTCGGGTCCTCATCCAGATACGCAGTATTTT.